These 9 T cell receptor beta chains came from one sample sequenced in a study of T-cell reconstitution after alpha-beta-depleted transplantation in children. Unique molecular identifiers were used in preparing the TCRbeta library. One entry per CDR3 protein, called by TCRdb with MiXCR from the PCR reads. The sample includes around 960,000 distinct CDR3 sequences, roughly 29% of them seen just once. Sequencing used PBMCs, mostly from graft donor cells, obtained 360 days after TCRalphabeta/CD19-depleted stem cell transplant. The receptors were sampled from a boy younger than two who had a stem cell transplant for SCID, so the T cells may come from the graft donor.

The CDR3 is CSARDRSRETQYF. DNA for the CDR3: TGCAGTGCTAGAGATAGGAGCCGAGAGACCCAGTACTTC. The chain uses TRBV20-1 and TRBJ2-5, with D unclear. Trimming stripped 0 bases from V and 4 bases from J, with 9 bases between. The germline V gene encodes CDR1 DFQATT and CDR2 SNEGSKA (reference sequence). The CDR3 has 13 residues.

J is TRBJ1-1 and V is TRBV29-1; D remains ambiguous. From germline, CDR1 is SQVTM and CDR2 ANQGSEA. V gave up 7 bases and J gave up 6 bases, with 15 bases separating them. There are 12 residues in the CDR3. CDR3 nucleotides: TGCAGCGGAAGCCTTTCTTTGGCTGAAGCTTTCTTT. Amino acids: CSGSLSLAEAFF.

V usage is TRBV6-1 and J usage is TRBJ2-3, with 7 bases lining up with TRBD1. V was clipped by 5 bases and J by 0 bases; unmatched bases: 8. The germline V gene encodes CDR1 MNHNS and CDR2 SASEGT. This CDR3 is built from 16 residues. CDR3 sequence (DNA): TGTGCCAGCAGTTTCCTAGGGGGCCGTAGCACAGATACGCAGTATTTT. Amino acid sequence: CASSFLGGRSTDTQYF.

This clonotype has just one count. CDR3 sequence reads: CATSSSGDYNEQFF. The CDR3 DNA reads TGTGCCACCAGCAGTAGCGGGGACTACAATGAGCAGTTCTTC. The chain uses TRBV15 and TRBJ2-1, with 8 positions matching TRBD2. The CDR3 has 14 amino acids. The germline gives CDR1 LNHNV, CDR2 YYDKDF (reference sequence). Losses at the gene ends were 3 bases for V and 3 bases for J; bases not matched to a gene: 1.

This clonotype was detected only a few times. The chain couples TRBV12-3 or TRBV12-4 to TRBJ2-1; no clear D. The CDR3 contains 12 residues. Trimming took off 5 bases at V and 4 bases at J, with 6 bases between the two ends. The CDR3 DNA follows: TGTGCCAGCAGTGTGATATACAATGAGCAGTTCTTC. Translation gives CASSVIYNEQFF.

The chain recombines TRBV5-4 with TRBJ1-2; D remains ambiguous. The V end was cut by 3 bases, the J end by 7 bases, with 34 bases between. Germline V lookup: CDR1 SGHNT, CDR2 YYREEE (reference sequence). The CDR3 has 20 residues. CDR3 amino acids: CASSSIALGPSKAWGGGYTF. CDR3 DNA: TGTGCCAGCAGCTCCATTGCCCTGGGTCCATCGAAAGCGTGGGGTGGTGGCTACACCTTC. The variable domain in full, completed from reference TRBV5-4 and TRBJ1-2, reads ETGVTQSPTHLIKTRGQQVTLRCSSQSGHNTVSWYQQALGQGPQFIFQYYREEENGRGNFPPRFSGLQFPNYSSELNVNALELDDSALYLCASSSIALGPSKAWGGGYTFGSGTRLTVV.

CDR3 sequence reads: CASSYRVANTGELFF. The CDR3 DNA sequence: TGTGCCAGCAGTTACAGGGTGGCAAACACCGGGGAGCTGTTTTTT. The rearrangement joins TRBV6-5 to TRBJ2-2; D is uncertain. Germline V CDR1 and CDR2: MNHEY, SVGAGI. Between the trimmed V and J ends, which lost 2 bases and 2 bases, there was a span of 9 bases. This CDR3 is 15 amino acids long.

This clonotype occurred a few times. The rearrangement uses TRBV12-3 or TRBV12-4 and TRBJ1-3; D gene unclear. The CDR3 has 15 amino acids. Between the trimmed V and J ends, which lost 5 bases and 8 bases, there was a span of 19 bases. The CDR3 coding sequence is TGTGCCAGCAGTCCCCGGACTCCCAACAGAGACACCATATATTTT. It codes for CASSPRTPNRDTIYF.

The table lists this clonotype with a few counts. The V gene is TRBV14, the J gene TRBJ2-5, with TRBD2 matching 10 bases. The CDR3 is made up of 13 amino acids. CDR1 SGHDN and CDR2 FVKESK come from the germline V gene. V was pared by 8 bases and J by 3 bases, with 3 bases of the junction left unmatched. The chain's CDR3 is CASASGGEETQYF. CDR3 bases: TGTGCCAGCGCAAGCGGGGGGGAAGAGACCCAGTACTTC.